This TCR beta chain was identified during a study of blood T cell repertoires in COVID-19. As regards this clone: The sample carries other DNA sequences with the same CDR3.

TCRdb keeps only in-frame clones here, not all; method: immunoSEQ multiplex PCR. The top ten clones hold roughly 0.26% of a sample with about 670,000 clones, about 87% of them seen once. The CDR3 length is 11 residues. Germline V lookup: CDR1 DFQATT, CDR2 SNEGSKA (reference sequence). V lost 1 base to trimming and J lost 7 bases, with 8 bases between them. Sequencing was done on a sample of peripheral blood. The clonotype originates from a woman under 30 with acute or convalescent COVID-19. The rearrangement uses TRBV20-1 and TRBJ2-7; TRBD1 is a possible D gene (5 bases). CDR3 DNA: TGCAGTGCTAGAGGGACACTAGAGCAGTACTTC. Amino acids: CSARGTLEQYF.